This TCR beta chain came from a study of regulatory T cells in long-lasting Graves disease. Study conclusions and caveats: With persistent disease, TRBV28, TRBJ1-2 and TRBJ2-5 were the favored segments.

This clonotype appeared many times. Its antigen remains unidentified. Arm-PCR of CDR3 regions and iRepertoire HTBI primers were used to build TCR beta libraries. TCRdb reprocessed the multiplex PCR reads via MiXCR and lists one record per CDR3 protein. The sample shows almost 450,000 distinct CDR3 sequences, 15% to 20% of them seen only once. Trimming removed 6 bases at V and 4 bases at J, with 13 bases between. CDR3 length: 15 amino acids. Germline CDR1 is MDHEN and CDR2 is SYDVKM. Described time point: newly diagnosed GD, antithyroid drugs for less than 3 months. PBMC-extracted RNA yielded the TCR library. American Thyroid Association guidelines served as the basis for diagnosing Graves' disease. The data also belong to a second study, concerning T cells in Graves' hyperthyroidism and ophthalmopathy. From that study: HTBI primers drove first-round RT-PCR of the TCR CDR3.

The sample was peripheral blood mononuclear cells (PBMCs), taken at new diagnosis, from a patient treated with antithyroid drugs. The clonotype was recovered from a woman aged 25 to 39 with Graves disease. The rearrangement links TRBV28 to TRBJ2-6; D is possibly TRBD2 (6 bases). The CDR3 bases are TGTGCCAGCAGCTCCGGGAGTTCCGGGGCCAACGTCCTGACTTTC. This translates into CASSSGSSGANVLTF.